This TCR beta chain emerged from a study of blood T cell repertoires in COVID-19. How the authors handled the data: Cell counts per sample came from amplifying reference gene primers. The protocol was immunoSEQ multiplex PCR, while the TCRdb copy is restricted to in-frame clones and leaves out a portion. The D gene and trimming were derived from the DNA, and the V and J assignments and clone size from that table. Altogether about 270,000 clones are present, 80% to 90% being singletons, with the ten largest covering 2% to 2.5%. Participants came from under 30 US areas, aged roughly 18 to 89 years. Clinical history reported by participants formed the basis on which cohorts were assigned. Sequencing was carried out using PBMCs or T cells enriched from blood (not recorded which). This clonotype originated in a woman aged 18-29 years who had recovered from COVID-19.

CDR3 sequence (DNA): TGTGCCAGCAGTTTTAGGGACAGAAAGAGGTTAGGCTACACCTTC. It specifies CASSFRDRKRLGYTF. The J gene is TRBJ1-2, the V gene TRBV28, with TRBD1 matching over 7 bases. CDR3 length: 15 residues. Germline-derived CDR1 and CDR2 are MDHEN and SYDVKM. J was trimmed by 8 bases and V by 3 bases; bases with no gene match: 12.